These 10 T cell receptor beta chains were all obtained from the same sample, sequenced in a study of T cell changes during pregnancy in multiple sclerosis. The repertoire was sequenced with immunoSEQ multiplex PCR; TCRdb's copy has only in-frame clones and lacks some. The sample contains 95,000 to 150,000 clones, 80% to 95% of which appear only once. This material consisted of peripheral blood, taken before pregnancy. Receptors originate from a female donor with multiple sclerosis, enrolled in a pregnancy study.

This clone was counted a few times. This chain connects TRBV6-6 to TRBJ1-2, with 9 bases identical to TRBD1. Germline V lookup: CDR1 MNHNY, CDR2 SVGAGI (reference sequence). The CDR3 sequence is 14 residues long. V was clipped by 5 bases and J by 8 bases; unmatched bases: 9. The CDR3 sequence is CASSNPGTGNGYTF. The CDR3 bases are TGTGCCAGCAGTAACCCAGGGACAGGGAACGGCTACACCTTC.

The chain recombines TRBV6-1 with TRBJ1-5; 9 bases match TRBD1. Germline V gene lookup returns CDR1 MNHNS and CDR2 SASEGT. This CDR3 region has 15 residues. V shed 3 bases and J 0 bases; nucleotides not matched to a gene: 0. This chain's CDR3 is CASSEDRGSNQPQHF. The CDR3 nucleotides read TGTGCCAGCAGTGAGGACAGGGGTAGCAATCAGCCCCAGCATTTT.

Only one count was recorded for this clone. The chain carries TRBV5-1 and TRBJ1-1, with D hard to call. Trimming took 5 bases from V and 1 from J, leaving 6 bases between them. The CDR3 spans 12 residues. Looked up from germline, CDR1 is SGHRS and CDR2 is YFSETQ. CDR3 DNA: TGCGCCAGCAGTCGCGGGAACACTGAAGCTTTCTTT. Translated, it gives CASSRGNTEAFF.

The chain employs TRBV27 and TRBJ2-1, with 7 nucleotides matching TRBD1. V was pared by 2 bases and J by 5 bases, with 0 bases of the junction left unmatched. The CDR3 is 13 amino acids. Germline values: CDR1 MNHEY, CDR2 SMNVEV (reference sequence). The CDR3 loop reads CASSLDRDNEQFF. The CDR3 region has the DNA TGTGCCAGCAGTTTAGACAGGGACAATGAGCAGTTCTTC.

The rearrangement links TRBV20-1 to TRBJ2-7, with D unclear. The germline V and J ends were trimmed by 7 bases and 0 bases, with 7 bases remaining between them. Germline lookup yields CDR1 DFQATT and CDR2 SNEGSKA (reference sequence). The CDR3 is 11 residues long. CDR3 protein: CSVRSSYEQYF. CDR3 bases: TGCAGTGTCCGGAGCTCCTACGAGCAGTACTTC.

This clone showed up just once. This chain links TRBV5-6 with TRBJ1-2; 7 bases match TRBD1. Germline CDR1 is SGHDT and CDR2 is YYEEEE. J was trimmed by 6 bases and V by 2 bases; bases with no gene match: 7. The CDR3 loop spans 14 amino acids. DNA of the CDR3: TGTGCCAGCAGCTTAATTGACAGGGTGGATGGCTACACCTTC. The encoded protein is CASSLIDRVDGYTF. Full variable domain (rest looked up from reference TRBV5-6 and TRBJ1-2): DAGVTQSPTHLIKTRGQQVTLRCSPKSGHDTVSWYQQALGQGPQFIFQYYEEEERQRGNFPDRFSGHQFPNYSSELNVNALLLGDSALYLCASSLIDRVDGYTFGSGTRLTVV.

V is TRBV5-1 and J is TRBJ1-6; D is possibly TRBD1 (5 bases). Trimming shortened V by 0 bases and J by 8 bases, and 6 bases separated the two germline ends. CDR1 and CDR2 (germline): SGHRS, YFSETQ. The CDR3 contains 13 residues. The CDR3 loop reads CASSLARDSPLHF. DNA of the CDR3: TGCGCCAGCAGCTTGGCCAGGGATTCACCCCTCCACTTT.

The chain links TRBV5-4 to TRBJ2-7, with 12 bases aligning to TRBD1. CDR1 and CDR2 (germline): SGHNT, YYREEE (reference sequence). V dropped 0 bases and J dropped 6; count of bases not matched to a gene: 1. The CDR3 runs 14 residues. CDR3 DNA: TGTGCCAGCAGCTTGGCGGGACAGGGGGCCGAGCAGTACTTC. Translation gives CASSLAGQGAEQYF.

V usage is TRBV5-1 and J usage is TRBJ2-3, with 14 bases aligning to TRBD2. The CDR3 covers 18 residues. The germline V gene has CDR1 SGHRS and CDR2 YFSETQ. V shed 5 bases, J shed 6 bases, and the junction held 14 bases outside the gene matches. The CDR3 DNA reads as TGCGCCAGCAGTTGGAGGGTAGGGACTAGCGGGAGTTTGGATACGCAGTATTTT. It encodes CASSWRVGTSGSLDTQYF.

V usage is TRBV7-2 and J usage is TRBJ2-5; 9 nucleotides match TRBD2. The CDR3 contains 15 residues. With 5 bases clipped from V and 3 bases from J, the junction kept 7 bases outside the gene matches. Germline V gene sequence: CDR1 SGHTA, CDR2 FQGNSA. DNA for the CDR3: TGTGCCAGCAGCCCCCGACTAGCGGATGAAGAGACCCAGTACTTC. Its translation: CASSPRLADEETQYF. Based on the CDR3 plus reference TRBV7-2 and TRBJ2-5, the full variable domain is GAGVSQSPSNKVTEKGKDVELRCDPISGHTALYWYRQSLGQGLEFLIYFQGNSAPDKSGLPSDRFSAERTGGSVSTLTIQRTQQEDSAVYLCASSPRLADEETQYFGPGTRLLVL.